Listed below are T cell receptor beta chains from one sample, sequenced in a study of blood T cell repertoires in COVID-19. Some clones are missing from TCRdb's copy, which holds only in-frame ones; the method was immunoSEQ multiplex PCR. Altogether some 370,000 clones are present, around 92% being singletons, with the ten largest covering about 1.2%. The specimen sequenced was peripheral blood. These receptors came from a man aged 35 to 55 with acute or convalescent COVID-19. Each CDR3 is given with its conserved first and last residue. The order of the fields is CDR3 length, V gene, clone size, J gene, D gene, CDR3 protein, CDR3 DNA. The D gene is left open where the match is weak. Where a row states a size, it is once, few, many or the class of an expanded clone; other rows omit it.

len: 15; v_gene: TRBV5-6; abundance: -; j_gene: TRBJ1-1; d_gene: -; CDR3aa: CASSSLIRGGTEAFF; CDR3nt: TGTGCCAGCAGCAGCTTGATTCGGGGTGGCACTGAAGCTTTCTTT
len: 15; v_gene: TRBV9; abundance: few; j_gene: TRBJ2-6; d_gene: -; CDR3aa: CASSDPGSGANVLTF; CDR3nt: TGTGCCAGCAGCGATCCGGGCTCTGGGGCCAACGTCCTGACTTTC
len: 18; v_gene: TRBV16; abundance: -; j_gene: TRBJ2-7; d_gene: -; CDR3aa: CASSQSPLDMSLGYEQYF; CDR3nt: TGTGCCAGCAGCCAATCGCCCCTCGACATGAGCTTGGGCTACGAGCAGTACTTC
len: 14; v_gene: TRBV6-5; abundance: -; j_gene: TRBJ1-5; d_gene: -; CDR3aa: CATRRWGDNQPQHF; CDR3nt: TGTGCCACTCGGCGATGGGGGGACAATCAGCCCCAGCATTTT
len: 18; v_gene: TRBV4-1; abundance: -; j_gene: TRBJ2-4; d_gene: TRBD2; CDR3aa: CASSQGRASGGPKNIQYF; CDR3nt: TGCGCCAGCAGCCAAGGAAGGGCGTCGGGGGGGCCCAAAAACATTCAGTACTTC
len: 17; v_gene: TRBV10-2; abundance: -; j_gene: TRBJ2-3; d_gene: TRBD2; CDR3aa: CASHLRTSGGRTDTQYF; CDR3nt: TGCGCCAGCCATCTCCGGACTAGCGGGGGACGCACAGATACGCAGTATTTT
len: 14; v_gene: TRBV6-4; abundance: -; j_gene: TRBJ1-1; d_gene: -; CDR3aa: CASSDSGGDTEAFF; CDR3nt: TGTGCCAGCAGTGACTCCGGGGGTGACACTGAAGCTTTCTTT
len: 15; v_gene: TRBV5-1; abundance: once; j_gene: TRBJ1-5; d_gene: -; CDR3aa: CASSMDSNSNQPQHF; CDR3nt: TGCGCCAGCAGCATGGACAGCAATAGCAATCAGCCCCAGCATTTT
len: 14; v_gene: TRBV4-3; abundance: -; j_gene: TRBJ1-5; d_gene: -; CDR3aa: CASSRGTGRQPQHF; CDR3nt: TGCGCCAGCAGCCGGGGAACAGGGCGTCAGCCCCAGCATTTT
len: 12; v_gene: TRBV5-4; abundance: -; j_gene: TRBJ2-7; d_gene: -; CDR3aa: CASSFGGGEQYF; CDR3nt: TGTGCCAGCAGCTTTGGGGGAGGCGAGCAGTACTTC
len: 13; v_gene: TRBV2; abundance: -; j_gene: TRBJ1-2; d_gene: -; CDR3aa: CASSMRQGGGYTF; CDR3nt: TGTGCCAGCAGCATGAGGCAGGGTGGTGGCTACACCTTC
len: 15; v_gene: TRBV27; abundance: -; j_gene: TRBJ2-7; d_gene: -; CDR3aa: CASSLTDFVGYEQYF; CDR3nt: TGTGCCAGCAGTTTAACCGACTTCGTGGGTTACGAGCAGTACTTC
len: 13; v_gene: TRBV7-3; abundance: -; j_gene: TRBJ2-1; d_gene: -; CDR3aa: CASSSVAAGEQFF; CDR3nt: TGTGCCAGCAGCTCCGTGGCGGCGGGAGAGCAGTTCTTC
len: 18; v_gene: TRBV9; abundance: few; j_gene: TRBJ2-7; d_gene: TRBD2; CDR3aa: CASSPSGLAGVRVYEQYF; CDR3nt: TGTGCCAGCAGTCCTTCGGGACTAGCGGGAGTTCGTGTTTACGAGCAGTACTTC
len: 12; v_gene: TRBV30; abundance: -; j_gene: TRBJ2-3; d_gene: -; CDR3aa: CAWSVAVDTQYF; CDR3nt: TGTGCCTGGAGTGTCGCGGTCGATACGCAGTATTTT
len: 15; v_gene: TRBV5-1; abundance: -; j_gene: TRBJ1-1; d_gene: -; CDR3aa: CASSWGVGETTEAFF; CDR3nt: TGCGCCAGCAGCTGGGGGGTCGGGGAGACCACTGAAGCTTTCTTT
len: 15; v_gene: TRBV6-6; abundance: -; j_gene: TRBJ2-5; d_gene: TRBD2; CDR3aa: CASSYPGGGTETQYF; CDR3nt: TGTGCCAGCAGTTACCCCGGGGGGGGCACAGAGACCCAGTACTTC
len: 15; v_gene: TRBV10-1; abundance: -; j_gene: TRBJ2-1; d_gene: -; CDR3aa: CAFPRPGLHWHEQFF; CDR3nt: TGCGCCTTTCCCAGACCGGGACTCCACTGGCATGAGCAGTTCTTC
len: 16; v_gene: TRBV14; abundance: -; j_gene: TRBJ1-2; d_gene: -; CDR3aa: CASSQEYFGTNYGYTF; CDR3nt: TGTGCCAGCAGCCAAGAATATTTTGGGACAAACTATGGCTACACCTTC
len: 17; v_gene: TRBV7-2; abundance: once; j_gene: TRBJ1-2; d_gene: TRBD1; CDR3aa: CASSPLKSWDRVYGYTF; CDR3nt: TGTGCCAGCAGTCCCCTAAAATCCTGGGACAGAGTCTATGGCTACACCTTC
len: 14; v_gene: TRBV29-1; abundance: -; j_gene: TRBJ1-2; d_gene: -; CDR3aa: CSVHRRAGGYGYTF; CDR3nt: TGCAGCGTACACAGACGGGCGGGAGGCTATGGCTACACCTTC
len: 16; v_gene: TRBV7-9; abundance: -; j_gene: TRBJ1-6; d_gene: TRBD1; CDR3aa: CASSLLGQGDNSPLHF; CDR3nt: TGTGCCAGCAGCTTACTCGGACAGGGGGATAATTCACCCCTCCACTTT
len: 13; v_gene: TRBV27; abundance: -; j_gene: TRBJ1-5; d_gene: -; CDR3aa: CASSSGPNQPQHF; CDR3nt: TGTGCCAGCAGTTCAGGTCCTAATCAGCCCCAGCATTTT
len: 16; v_gene: TRBV4-1; abundance: once; j_gene: TRBJ1-3; d_gene: -; CDR3aa: CASSQVEQGSGNTIYF; CDR3nt: TGCGCCAGCAGCCAAGTGGAACAGGGCTCTGGAAACACCATATATTTT
len: 15; v_gene: TRBV21-1; abundance: -; j_gene: TRBJ1-3; d_gene: -; CDR3aa: CASSKDRGCGNTIYF; CDR3nt: TGTGCCAGCAGCAAAGACAGGGGGTGTGGAAACACCATATATTTT
len: 15; v_gene: TRBV5-1; abundance: few; j_gene: TRBJ1-4; d_gene: -; CDR3aa: CASRKQETTNEKLFF; CDR3nt: TGCGCCAGCAGAAAACAGGAAACAACTAATGAAAAACTGTTTTTT
len: 12; v_gene: TRBV19; abundance: few; j_gene: TRBJ2-2; d_gene: -; CDR3aa: CGTGLNTGELFF; CDR3nt: TGTGGTACAGGGCTTAACACCGGGGAGCTGTTTTTT
len: 14; v_gene: TRBV7-2; abundance: -; j_gene: TRBJ1-2; d_gene: -; CDR3aa: CASSLGGVLYGYTF; CDR3nt: TGTGCCAGCAGCTTAGGAGGCGTACTCTATGGCTACACCTTC
len: 14; v_gene: TRBV10-3; abundance: once; j_gene: TRBJ1-1; d_gene: -; CDR3aa: CAIRPATVNTEAFF; CDR3nt: TGTGCCATCAGACCCGCGACAGTCAACACTGAAGCTTTCTTT
len: 14; v_gene: TRBV3-1/TRBV3-2; abundance: -; j_gene: TRBJ2-7; d_gene: -; CDR3aa: CASSQREAAYEQYF; CDR3nt: TGTGCCAGCAGCCAACGAGAGGCTGCCTACGAGCAGTACTTC
len: 14; v_gene: TRBV29-1; abundance: -; j_gene: TRBJ1-2; d_gene: -; CDR3aa: CSVEDLADFYGYTF; CDR3nt: TGCAGCGTTGAAGATCTTGCGGATTTCTATGGCTACACCTTC
len: 14; v_gene: TRBV6-5; abundance: -; j_gene: TRBJ1-1; d_gene: -; CDR3aa: CASSTSWGGTEAFF; CDR3nt: TGTGCCAGCAGTACCTCGTGGGGGGGCACTGAAGCTTTCTTT
len: 14; v_gene: TRBV30; abundance: -; j_gene: TRBJ1-3; d_gene: -; CDR3aa: CAWSQGLTGNTIYF; CDR3nt: TGTGCCTGGAGCCAGGGGTTAACTGGAAACACCATATATTTT
len: 16; v_gene: TRBV4-2; abundance: -; j_gene: TRBJ1-2; d_gene: TRBD1; CDR3aa: CASSQTGQGEFYGYTF; CDR3nt: TGTGCCAGCAGCCAAACAGGACAGGGGGAGTTCTATGGCTACACCTTC
len: 16; v_gene: TRBV6-6; abundance: -; j_gene: TRBJ2-7; d_gene: TRBD1; CDR3aa: CASSYSRTGSSYEQYF; CDR3nt: TGTGCCAGCAGTTACTCACGGACAGGGAGCTCCTACGAGCAGTACTTC
len: 18; v_gene: TRBV10-3; abundance: -; j_gene: TRBJ2-1; d_gene: -; CDR3aa: CAINTRNPGGFSYNEQFF; CDR3nt: TGTGCCATCAATACCCGTAATCCCGGAGGTTTCTCCTACAATGAGCAGTTCTTC